The 4 T cell receptor beta chains given below trace back to one sample, sequenced in a study of T cells in Graves' hyperthyroidism and ophthalmopathy. Amplified TCR beta CDR3 regions derived from RNA transcripts. The HTBI set primed first-round TCR CDR3 RT-PCR. From the multiplex PCR reads, TCRdb called clonotypes with MiXCR, one entry per CDR3 protein. The profile shows 660,000 or so distinct CDR3 sequences, 45% of them singletons. Sample: peripheral blood or thyroid tissue (not recorded which). These receptors came from an adult man with Graves' disease, either hyperthyroidism or ophthalmopathy (not recorded which).

This clonotype was seen more than once but under ten times. One end of the junction varies from germline; a read error may be responsible. The V call is TRBV10-3, the J call TRBJ2-7; D may match TRBD1 or TRBD2 (5 bases each). CDR3 length equals 13 residues. Germline V gives CDR1 ENHRY, CDR2 SYGVKD. CDR3 loop: CASSWGSRGEQYF. Here the CDR3 DNA reads TGTGCCAGCAGTTGGGGGTCACGGGGCGAGCAGTACTTC.

The rearrangement uses TRBV5-1 and TRBJ2-7, with D tentatively TRBD1 or TRBD2 (5 bases each). TRBJ2-1 explains the end of the DNA better; the J call may be wrong. Germline lookup yields CDR1 SGHRS and CDR2 YFSETQ. The CDR3 is made up of 14 amino acids. CDR3 region: CASTGTVSYNEQFF. CDR3 nucleotides: TGCGCCAGCACCGGGACGGTATCCTACAATGAGCAGTTCTTC.

This clonotype has only a few counts. This chain uses TRBV12-3 or TRBV12-4 with TRBJ1-1; no definite D call. There are 14 residues in the CDR3. V lost 6 bases to trimming and J lost 1 base, with 12 bases between them. Here the CDR3 reads CASSQGHQNTEAFF. In DNA, the CDR3 is TGTGCCAGCAGCCAAGGCCACCAGAACACTGAAGCTTTCTTT.

This chain links TRBV6-1 with TRBJ2-7, with TRBD1 matching 9 bases. Trimming at V came to 6 bases and at J to 6 bases, leaving 12 bases not matched to a gene. The CDR3 covers 15 residues. Germline assignment: CDR1 MNHNS and CDR2 SASEGT. This chain's CDR3 is CASRSIGTGIFEQYF. CDR3 DNA sequence: TGTGCCAGCAGGTCCATAGGGACAGGGATTTTCGAGCAGTACTTC.